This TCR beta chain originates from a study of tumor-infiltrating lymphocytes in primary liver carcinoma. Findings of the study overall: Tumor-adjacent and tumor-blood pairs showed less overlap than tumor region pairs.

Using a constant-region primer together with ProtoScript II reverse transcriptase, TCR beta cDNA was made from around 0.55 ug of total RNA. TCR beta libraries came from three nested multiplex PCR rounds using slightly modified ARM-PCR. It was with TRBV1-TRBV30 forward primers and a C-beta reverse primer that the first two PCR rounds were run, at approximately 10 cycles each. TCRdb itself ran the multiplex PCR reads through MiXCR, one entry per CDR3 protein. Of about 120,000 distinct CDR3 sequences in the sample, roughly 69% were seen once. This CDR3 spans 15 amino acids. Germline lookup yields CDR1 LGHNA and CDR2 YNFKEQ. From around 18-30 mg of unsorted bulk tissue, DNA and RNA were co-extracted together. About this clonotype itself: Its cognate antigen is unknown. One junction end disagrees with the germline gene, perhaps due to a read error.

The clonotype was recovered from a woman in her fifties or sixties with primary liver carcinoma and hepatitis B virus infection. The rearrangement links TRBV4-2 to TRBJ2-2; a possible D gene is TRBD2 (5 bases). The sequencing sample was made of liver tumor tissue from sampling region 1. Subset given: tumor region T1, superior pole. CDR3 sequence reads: CASSPRLDPVGEPFF. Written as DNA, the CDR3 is TGTGCCAGCAGCCCCCGGCTAGACCCGGTCGGGGAGCCGTTTTTT.